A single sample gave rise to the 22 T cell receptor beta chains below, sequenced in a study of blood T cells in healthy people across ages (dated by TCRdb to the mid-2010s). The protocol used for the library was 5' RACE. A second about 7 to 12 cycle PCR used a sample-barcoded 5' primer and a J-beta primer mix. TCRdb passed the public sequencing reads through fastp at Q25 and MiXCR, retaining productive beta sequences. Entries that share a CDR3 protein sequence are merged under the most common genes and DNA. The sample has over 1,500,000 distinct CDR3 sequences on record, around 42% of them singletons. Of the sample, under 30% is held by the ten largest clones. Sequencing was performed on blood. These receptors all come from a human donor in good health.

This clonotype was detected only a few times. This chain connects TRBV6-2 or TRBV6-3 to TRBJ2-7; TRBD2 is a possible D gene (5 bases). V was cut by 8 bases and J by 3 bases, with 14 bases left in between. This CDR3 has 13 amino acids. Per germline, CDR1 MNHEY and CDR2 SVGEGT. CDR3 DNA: TGTGCCAGCCGGATTGAGGGTAGCTACGAGCAGTACTTC. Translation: CASRIEGSYEQYF.

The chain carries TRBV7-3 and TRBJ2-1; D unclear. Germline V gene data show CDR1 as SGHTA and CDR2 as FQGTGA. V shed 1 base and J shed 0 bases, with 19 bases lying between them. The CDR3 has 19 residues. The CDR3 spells CASSLKSSGLWDSYNEQFF. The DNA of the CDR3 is TGTGCCAGCAGCTTAAAGTCTTCCGGTTTGTGGGACTCCTACAATGAGCAGTTCTTC.

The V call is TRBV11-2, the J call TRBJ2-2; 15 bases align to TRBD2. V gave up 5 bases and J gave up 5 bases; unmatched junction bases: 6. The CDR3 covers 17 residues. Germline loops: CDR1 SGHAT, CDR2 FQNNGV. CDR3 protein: CASSRTSGGAETGELFF. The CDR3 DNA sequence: TGTGCCAGCAGCCGGACTAGCGGGGGGGCCGAAACCGGGGAGCTGTTTTTT. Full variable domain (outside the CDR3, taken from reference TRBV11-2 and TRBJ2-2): EAGVAQSPRYKIIEKRQSVAFWCNPISGHATLYWYQQILGQGPKLLIQFQNNGVVDDSQLPKDRFSAERLKGVDSTLKIQPAKLEDSAVYLCASSRTSGGAETGELFFGEGSRLTVL.

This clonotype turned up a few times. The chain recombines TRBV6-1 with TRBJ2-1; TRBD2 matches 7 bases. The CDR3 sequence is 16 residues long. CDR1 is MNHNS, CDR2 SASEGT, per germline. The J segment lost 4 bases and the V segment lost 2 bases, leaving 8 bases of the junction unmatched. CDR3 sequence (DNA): TGTGCCAGCAGTGAATGGGGGGAGGGGCGTTACAATGAGCAGTTCTTC. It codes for CASSEWGEGRYNEQFF.

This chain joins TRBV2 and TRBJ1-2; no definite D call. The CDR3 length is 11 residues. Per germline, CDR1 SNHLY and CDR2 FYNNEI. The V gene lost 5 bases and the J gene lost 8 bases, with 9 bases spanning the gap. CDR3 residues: CASSIVSGYTF. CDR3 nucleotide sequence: TGTGCCAGCAGTATCGTTTCCGGCTACACCTTC.

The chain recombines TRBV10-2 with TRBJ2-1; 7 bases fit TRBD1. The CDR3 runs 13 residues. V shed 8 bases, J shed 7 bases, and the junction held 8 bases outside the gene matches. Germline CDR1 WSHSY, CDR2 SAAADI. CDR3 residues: CASADRRLNEQFF. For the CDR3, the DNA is TGCGCCAGCGCGGACAGGAGACTGAATGAGCAGTTCTTC.

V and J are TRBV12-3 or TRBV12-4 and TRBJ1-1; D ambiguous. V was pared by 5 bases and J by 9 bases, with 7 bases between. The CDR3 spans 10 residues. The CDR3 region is CASSGVQAFF. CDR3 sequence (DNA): TGTGCCAGCAGTGGGGTCCAAGCTTTCTTT.

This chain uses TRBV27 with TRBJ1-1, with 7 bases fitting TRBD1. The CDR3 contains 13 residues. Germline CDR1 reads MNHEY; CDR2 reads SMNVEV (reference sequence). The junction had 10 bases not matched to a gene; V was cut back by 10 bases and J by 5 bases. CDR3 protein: CATRPRGLTEAFF. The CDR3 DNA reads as TGTGCCACCAGGCCTAGGGGGCTTACTGAAGCTTTCTTT.

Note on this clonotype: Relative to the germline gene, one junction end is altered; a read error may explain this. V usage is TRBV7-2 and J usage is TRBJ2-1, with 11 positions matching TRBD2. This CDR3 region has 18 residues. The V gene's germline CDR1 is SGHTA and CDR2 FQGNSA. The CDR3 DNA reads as TGTGCCCGCAGCCCTTTTTCGGTCTTTCGACTAGCGGGGAATGAGCAGTTCTTC. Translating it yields CARSPFSVFRLAGNEQFF.

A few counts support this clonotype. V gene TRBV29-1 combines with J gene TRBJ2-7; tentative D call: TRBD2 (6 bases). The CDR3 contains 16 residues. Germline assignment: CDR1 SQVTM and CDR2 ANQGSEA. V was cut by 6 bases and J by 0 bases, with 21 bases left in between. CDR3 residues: CSVVLRDSESSYEQYF. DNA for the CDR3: TGCAGCGTAGTACTCCGGGACTCCGAGAGCTCCTACGAGCAGTACTTC.

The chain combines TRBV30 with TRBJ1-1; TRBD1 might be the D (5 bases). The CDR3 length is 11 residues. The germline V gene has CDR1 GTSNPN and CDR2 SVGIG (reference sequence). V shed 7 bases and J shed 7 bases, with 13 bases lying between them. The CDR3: CASGTNFEAFF. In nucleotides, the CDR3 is TGTGCCTCCGGGACCAATTTTGAAGCTTTCTTT.

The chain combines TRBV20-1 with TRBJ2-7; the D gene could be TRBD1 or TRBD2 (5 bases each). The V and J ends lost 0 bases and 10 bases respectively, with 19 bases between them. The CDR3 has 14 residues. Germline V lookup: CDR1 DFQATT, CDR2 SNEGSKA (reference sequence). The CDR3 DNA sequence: TGCAGTGCTAGAGATCGAATCGGGGCTGATACCCAGTACTTC. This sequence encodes CSARDRIGADTQYF.

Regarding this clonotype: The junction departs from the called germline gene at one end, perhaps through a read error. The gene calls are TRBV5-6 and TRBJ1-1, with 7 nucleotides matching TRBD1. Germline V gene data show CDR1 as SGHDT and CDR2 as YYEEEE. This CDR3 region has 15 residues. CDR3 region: CTSSSRQGGRSEAFF. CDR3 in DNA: TGTACCAGCAGCTCCCGACAGGGTGGGAGATCTGAAGCTTTCTTT.

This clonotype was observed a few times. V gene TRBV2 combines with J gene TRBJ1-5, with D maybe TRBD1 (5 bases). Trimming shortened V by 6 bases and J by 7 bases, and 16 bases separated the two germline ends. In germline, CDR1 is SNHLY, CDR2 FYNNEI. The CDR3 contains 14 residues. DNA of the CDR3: TGTGCCAGCAGAAAACAGGAAAGGGAGCAGCCCCAGCATTTT. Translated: CASRKQEREQPQHF.

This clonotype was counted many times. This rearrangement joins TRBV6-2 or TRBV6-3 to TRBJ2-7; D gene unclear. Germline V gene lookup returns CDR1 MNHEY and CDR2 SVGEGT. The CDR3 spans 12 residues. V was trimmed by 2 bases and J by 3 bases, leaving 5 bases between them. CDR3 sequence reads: CASSYTRYEQYF. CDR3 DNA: TGTGCCAGCAGTTACACCCGCTACGAGCAGTACTTC.

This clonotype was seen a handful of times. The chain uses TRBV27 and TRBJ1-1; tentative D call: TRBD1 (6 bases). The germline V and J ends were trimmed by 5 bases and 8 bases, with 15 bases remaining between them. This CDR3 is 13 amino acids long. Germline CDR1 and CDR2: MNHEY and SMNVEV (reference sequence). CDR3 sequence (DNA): TGTGCCAGCAGTATCATGACAGGTTACGAAGCTTTCTTT. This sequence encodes CASSIMTGYEAFF.

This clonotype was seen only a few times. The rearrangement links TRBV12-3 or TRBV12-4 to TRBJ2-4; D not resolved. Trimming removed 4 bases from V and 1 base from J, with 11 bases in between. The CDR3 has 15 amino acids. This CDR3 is CASSSDHAAKNIQYF. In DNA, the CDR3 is TGTGCCAGCAGTTCGGACCACGCCGCCAAAAACATTCAGTACTTC.

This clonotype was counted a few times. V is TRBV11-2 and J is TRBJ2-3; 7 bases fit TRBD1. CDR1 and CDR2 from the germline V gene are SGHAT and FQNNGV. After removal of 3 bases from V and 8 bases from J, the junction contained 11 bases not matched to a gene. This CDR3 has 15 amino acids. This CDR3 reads CASSLGSNTGATQYF. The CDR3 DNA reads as TGTGCCAGCAGCTTGGGCTCAAATACAGGGGCTACGCAGTATTTT.

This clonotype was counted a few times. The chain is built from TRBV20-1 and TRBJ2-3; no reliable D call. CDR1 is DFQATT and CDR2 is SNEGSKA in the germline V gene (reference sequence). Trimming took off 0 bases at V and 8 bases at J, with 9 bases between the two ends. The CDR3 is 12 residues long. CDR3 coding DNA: TGCAGTGCTAGAGATCTTTTGGGTACGCAGTATTTT. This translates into CSARDLLGTQYF.

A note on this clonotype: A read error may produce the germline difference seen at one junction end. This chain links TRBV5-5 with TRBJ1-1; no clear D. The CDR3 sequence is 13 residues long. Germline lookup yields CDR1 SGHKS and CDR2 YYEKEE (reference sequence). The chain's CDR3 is CASSLLVNPEAFF. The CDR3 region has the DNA TGTGCCAGCAGCTTGTTAGTGAACCCTGAAGCTTTCTTT.

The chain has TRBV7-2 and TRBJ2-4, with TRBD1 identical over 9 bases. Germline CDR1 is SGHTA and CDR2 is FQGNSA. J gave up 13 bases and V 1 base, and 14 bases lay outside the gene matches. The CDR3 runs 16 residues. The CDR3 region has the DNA TGTGCCAGCAGCTTAGAAGCCGGGACAGGGTTATACGGGCAGTACTTC. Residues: CASSLEAGTGLYGQYF. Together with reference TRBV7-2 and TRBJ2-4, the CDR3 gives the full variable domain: GAGVSQSPSNKVTEKGKDVELRCDPISGHTALYWYRQSLGQGLEFLIYFQGNSAPDKSGLPSDRFSAERTGGSVSTLTIQRTQQEDSAVYLCASSLEAGTGLYGQYFGAGTRLSVL.

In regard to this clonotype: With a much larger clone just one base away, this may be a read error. CDR3 sequence: CASSLTWGDRGHGTNNEQFF. The CDR3 region has the DNA TGCGCCAGCAGCCTCACCTGGGGGGACAGGGGCCATGGGACCAACAATGAGCAGTTCTTC. The chain is built from TRBV4-3 and TRBJ2-1; TRBD1 aligns across 10 bases. CDR3 length: 20 amino acids. The germline V gene encodes CDR1 LGHNA and CDR2 YSLEER. Trimming removed 4 bases from V and 5 bases from J; junction bases left unmatched: 20.